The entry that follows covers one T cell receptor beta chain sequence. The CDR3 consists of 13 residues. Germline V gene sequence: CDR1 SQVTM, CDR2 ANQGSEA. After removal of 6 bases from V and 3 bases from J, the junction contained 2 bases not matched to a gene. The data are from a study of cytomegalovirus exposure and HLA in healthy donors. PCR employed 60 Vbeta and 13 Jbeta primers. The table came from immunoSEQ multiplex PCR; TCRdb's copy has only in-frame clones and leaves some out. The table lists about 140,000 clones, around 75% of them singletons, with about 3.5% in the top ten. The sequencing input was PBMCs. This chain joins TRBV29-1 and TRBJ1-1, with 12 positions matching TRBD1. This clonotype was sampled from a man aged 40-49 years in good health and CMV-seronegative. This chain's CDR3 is CSVGQGADTEAFF. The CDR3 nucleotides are TGCAGCGTGGGACAGGGGGCGGACACTGAAGCTTTCTTT. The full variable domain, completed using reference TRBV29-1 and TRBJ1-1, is SAVISQKPSRDICQRGTSLTIQCQVDSQVTMMFWYRQQPGQSLTLIATANQGSEATYESGFVIDKFPISRPNLTFSTLTVSNMSPEDSSIYLCSVGQGADTEAFFGQGTRLTVV.